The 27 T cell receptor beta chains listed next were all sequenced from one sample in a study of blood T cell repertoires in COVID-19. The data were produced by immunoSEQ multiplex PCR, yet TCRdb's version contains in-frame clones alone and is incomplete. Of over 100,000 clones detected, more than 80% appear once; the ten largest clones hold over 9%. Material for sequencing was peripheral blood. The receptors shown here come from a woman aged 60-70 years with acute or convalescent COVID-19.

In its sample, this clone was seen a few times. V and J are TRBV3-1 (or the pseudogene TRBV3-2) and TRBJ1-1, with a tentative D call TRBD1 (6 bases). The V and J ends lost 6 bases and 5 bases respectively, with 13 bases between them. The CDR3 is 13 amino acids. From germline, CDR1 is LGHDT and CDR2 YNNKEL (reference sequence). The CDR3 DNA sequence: TGTGCCAGCAGGGCAGGGGTGCATACTGAAGCTTTCTTT. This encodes CASRAGVHTEAFF.

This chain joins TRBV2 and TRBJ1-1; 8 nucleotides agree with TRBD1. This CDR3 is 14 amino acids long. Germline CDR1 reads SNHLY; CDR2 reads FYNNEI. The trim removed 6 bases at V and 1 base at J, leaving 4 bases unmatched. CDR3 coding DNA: TGTGCCAGCAGCCTAACAGGGGGGAACACTGAAGCTTTCTTT. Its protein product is CASSLTGGNTEAFF.

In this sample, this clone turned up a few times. The CDR3 DNA reads as TGTGCCAGCAGTCCCCAGGACAGGGGGCCTAACTACTATAATTCACCCCTCCACTTT. Amino acids: CASSPQDRGPNYYNSPLHF. The chain couples TRBV28 to TRBJ1-6, with 11 bases fitting TRBD1. Trimming at V came to 5 bases and at J to 3 bases, leaving 12 bases not matched to a gene. Germline CDR1 reads MDHEN; CDR2 reads SYDVKM. The CDR3 loop spans 19 amino acids.

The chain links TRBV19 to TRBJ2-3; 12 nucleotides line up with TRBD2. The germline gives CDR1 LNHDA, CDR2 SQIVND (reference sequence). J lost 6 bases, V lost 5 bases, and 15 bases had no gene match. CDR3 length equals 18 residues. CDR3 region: CASSVRGTSGSARDTQYF. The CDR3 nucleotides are TGTGCCAGTAGTGTGAGGGGGACTAGCGGGTCCGCCCGGGATACGCAGTATTTT.

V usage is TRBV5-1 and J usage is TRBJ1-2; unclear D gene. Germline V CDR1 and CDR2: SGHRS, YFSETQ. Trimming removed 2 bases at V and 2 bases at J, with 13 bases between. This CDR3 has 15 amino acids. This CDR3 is CASSFEAELNYGYTF. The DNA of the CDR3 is TGCGCCAGCAGCTTTGAGGCAGAGTTAAACTATGGCTACACCTTC.

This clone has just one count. The CDR3 nucleotides are TGTGCCAGCAGCCATGGGGCAGGGACTGAAGCTTTCTTT. Protein product: CASSHGAGTEAFF. This chain connects TRBV3-1 (or the pseudogene TRBV3-2) to TRBJ1-1; D possibly corresponds to TRBD1 (5 bases). Germline V gene data show CDR1 as LGHDT and CDR2 as YNNKEL (reference sequence). The CDR3 loop spans 13 amino acids. Trimming removed 3 bases from V and 5 bases from J, with 10 bases in between.

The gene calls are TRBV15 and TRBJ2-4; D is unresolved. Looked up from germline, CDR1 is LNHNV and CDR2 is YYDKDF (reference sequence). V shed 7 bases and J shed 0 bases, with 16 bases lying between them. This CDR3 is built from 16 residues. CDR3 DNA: TGTGCCACCACCCTCGATGACTCAATAGCCAAAAACATTCAGTACTTC. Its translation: CATTLDDSIAKNIQYF.

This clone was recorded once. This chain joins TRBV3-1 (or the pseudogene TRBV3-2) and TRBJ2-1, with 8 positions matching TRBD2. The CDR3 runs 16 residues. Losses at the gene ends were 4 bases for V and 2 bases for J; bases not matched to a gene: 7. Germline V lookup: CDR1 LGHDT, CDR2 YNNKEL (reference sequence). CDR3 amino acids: CASSPSGLEAYNEQFF. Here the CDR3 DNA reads TGTGCCAGCAGCCCGTCGGGACTAGAGGCCTACAATGAGCAGTTCTTC.

The CDR3 is CASSQDGGSYGYTF. CDR3 coding DNA: TGTGCCAGCAGCCAAGATGGGGGCAGCTATGGCTACACCTTC. V and J are TRBV3-1 (or the pseudogene TRBV3-2) and TRBJ1-2; TRBD1 might be the D (6 bases). This CDR3 contains 14 residues. Germline loops: CDR1 LGHDT, CDR2 YNNKEL (reference sequence). V dropped 0 bases and J dropped 4 bases, with 9 bases sitting between them.

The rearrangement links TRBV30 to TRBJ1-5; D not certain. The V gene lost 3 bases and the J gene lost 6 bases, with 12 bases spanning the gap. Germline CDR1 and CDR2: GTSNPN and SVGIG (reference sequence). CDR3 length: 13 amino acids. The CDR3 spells CAWSGTGSQPQHF. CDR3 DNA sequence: TGTGCCTGGAGCGGCACGGGGAGTCAGCCCCAGCATTTT.

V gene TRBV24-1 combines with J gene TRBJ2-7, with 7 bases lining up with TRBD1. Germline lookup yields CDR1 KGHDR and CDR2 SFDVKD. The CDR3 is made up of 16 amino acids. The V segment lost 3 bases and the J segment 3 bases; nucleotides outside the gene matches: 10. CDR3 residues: CATSDRGSGQIYEQYF. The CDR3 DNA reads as TGTGCCACCAGTGATCGCGGGTCGGGACAGATCTACGAGCAGTACTTC.

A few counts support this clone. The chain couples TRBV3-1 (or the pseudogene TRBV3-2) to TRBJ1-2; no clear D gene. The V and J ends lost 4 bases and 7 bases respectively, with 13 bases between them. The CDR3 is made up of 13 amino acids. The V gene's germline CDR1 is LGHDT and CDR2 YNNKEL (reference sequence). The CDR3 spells CASSPYGGVGYTF. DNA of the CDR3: TGTGCCAGCAGCCCTTACGGCGGGGTTGGCTACACCTTC.

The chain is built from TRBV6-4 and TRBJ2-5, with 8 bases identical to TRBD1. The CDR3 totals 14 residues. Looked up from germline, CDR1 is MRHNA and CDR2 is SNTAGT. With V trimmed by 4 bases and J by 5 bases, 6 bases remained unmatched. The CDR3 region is CASSAQGGSETQYF. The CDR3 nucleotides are TGTGCCAGCAGTGCACAGGGGGGTTCGGAGACCCAGTACTTC.

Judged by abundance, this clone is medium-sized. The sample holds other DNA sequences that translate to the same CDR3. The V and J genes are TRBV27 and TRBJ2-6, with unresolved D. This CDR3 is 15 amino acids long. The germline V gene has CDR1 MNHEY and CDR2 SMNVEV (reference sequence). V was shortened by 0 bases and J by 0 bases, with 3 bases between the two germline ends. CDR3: CASSLSLSGANVLTF. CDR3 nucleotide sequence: TGTGCCAGCAGTTTATCCCTCTCTGGGGCCAACGTCCTGACTTTC.

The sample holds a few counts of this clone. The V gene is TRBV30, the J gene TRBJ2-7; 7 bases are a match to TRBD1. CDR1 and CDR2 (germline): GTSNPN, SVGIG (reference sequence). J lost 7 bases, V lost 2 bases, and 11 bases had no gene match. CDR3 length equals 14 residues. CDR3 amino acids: CAWSRRQGRWEQYF. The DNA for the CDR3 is TGTGCCTGGAGTAGGAGACAGGGAAGGTGGGAGCAGTACTTC.

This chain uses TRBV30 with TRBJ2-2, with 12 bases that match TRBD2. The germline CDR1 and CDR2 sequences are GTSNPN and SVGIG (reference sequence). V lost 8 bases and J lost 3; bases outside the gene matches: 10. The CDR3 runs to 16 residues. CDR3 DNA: TGTGCCGGACCCACTCGACTAGCGGGGGACACCGGGGAGCTGTTTTTT. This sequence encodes CAGPTRLAGDTGELFF.

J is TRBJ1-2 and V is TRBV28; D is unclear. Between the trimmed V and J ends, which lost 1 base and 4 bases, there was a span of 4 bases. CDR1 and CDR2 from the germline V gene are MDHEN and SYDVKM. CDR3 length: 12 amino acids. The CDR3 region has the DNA TGTGCCAGCAGTTTATCCGGCTATGGCTACACCTTC. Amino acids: CASSLSGYGYTF.

As DNA, the CDR3 is TGTGCCAGCAGCTTAACCGGGACAGGAAATAATTCACCCCTCCACTTT. Its protein product is CASSLTGTGNNSPLHF. This rearrangement joins TRBV7-3 to TRBJ1-6; TRBD1 aligns across 8 bases. The CDR3 spans 16 residues. Germline CDR1 SGHTA, CDR2 FQGTGA. J gave up 5 bases and V 0 bases, and 3 bases lay outside the gene matches.

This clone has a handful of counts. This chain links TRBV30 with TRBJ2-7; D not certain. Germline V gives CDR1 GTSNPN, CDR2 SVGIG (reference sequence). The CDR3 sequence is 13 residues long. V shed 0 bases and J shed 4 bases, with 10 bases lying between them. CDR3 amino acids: CAWSVSTLYEQYF. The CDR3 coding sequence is TGTGCCTGGAGTGTATCCACTTTGTACGAGCAGTACTTC.

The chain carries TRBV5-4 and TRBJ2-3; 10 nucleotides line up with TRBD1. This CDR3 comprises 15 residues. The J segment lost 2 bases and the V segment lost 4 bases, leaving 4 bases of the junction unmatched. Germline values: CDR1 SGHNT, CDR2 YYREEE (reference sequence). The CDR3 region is CASSPTGGNTDTQYF. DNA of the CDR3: TGTGCCAGCAGCCCGACAGGGGGCAACACAGATACGCAGTATTTT. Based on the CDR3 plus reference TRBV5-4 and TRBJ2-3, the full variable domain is ETGVTQSPTHLIKTRGQQVTLRCSSQSGHNTVSWYQQALGQGPQFIFQYYREEENGRGNFPPRFSGLQFPNYSSELNVNALELDDSALYLCASSPTGGNTDTQYFGPGTRLTVL.

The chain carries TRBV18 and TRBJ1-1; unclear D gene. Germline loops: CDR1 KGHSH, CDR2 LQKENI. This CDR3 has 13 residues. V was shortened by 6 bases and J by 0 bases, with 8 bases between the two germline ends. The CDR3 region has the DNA TGTGCCAGCTCCCCTCCTATGAACACTGAAGCTTTCTTT. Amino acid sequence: CASSPPMNTEAFF.

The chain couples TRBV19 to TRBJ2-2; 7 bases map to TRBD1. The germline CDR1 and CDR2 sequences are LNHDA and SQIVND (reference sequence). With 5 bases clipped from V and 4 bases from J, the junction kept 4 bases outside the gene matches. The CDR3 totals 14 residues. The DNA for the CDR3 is TGTGCCAGTAGTGAACAGGGGATCACCGGGGAGCTGTTTTTT. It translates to CASSEQGITGELFF.

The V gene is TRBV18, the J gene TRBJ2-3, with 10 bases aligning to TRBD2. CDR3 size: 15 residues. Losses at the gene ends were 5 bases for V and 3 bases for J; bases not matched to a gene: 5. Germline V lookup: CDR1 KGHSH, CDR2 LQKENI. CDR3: CASSSTSGATDTQYF. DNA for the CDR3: TGTGCCAGCTCATCCACTAGCGGGGCAACAGATACGCAGTATTTT.

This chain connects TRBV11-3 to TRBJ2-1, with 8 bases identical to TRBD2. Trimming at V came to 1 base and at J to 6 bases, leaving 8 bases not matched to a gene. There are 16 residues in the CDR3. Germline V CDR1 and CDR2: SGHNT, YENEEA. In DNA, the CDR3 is TGTGCCAGCAGCTTAGGACCGATTAGCGGGGTCAATGAGCAGTTCTTC. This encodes CASSLGPISGVNEQFF.

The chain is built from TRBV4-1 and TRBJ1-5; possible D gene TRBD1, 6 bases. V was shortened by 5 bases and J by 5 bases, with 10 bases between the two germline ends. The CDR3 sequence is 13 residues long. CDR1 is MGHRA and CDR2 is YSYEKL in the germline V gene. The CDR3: CASSADSYQPQHF. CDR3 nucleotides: TGCGCCAGCAGCGCGGACAGTTATCAGCCCCAGCATTTT.

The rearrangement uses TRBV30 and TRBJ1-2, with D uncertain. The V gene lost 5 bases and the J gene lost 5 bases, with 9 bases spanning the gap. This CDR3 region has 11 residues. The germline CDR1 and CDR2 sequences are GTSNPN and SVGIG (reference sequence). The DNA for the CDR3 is TGTGCCTGGTCGGTGTGGTATGGCTACACCTTC. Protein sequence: CAWSVWYGYTF. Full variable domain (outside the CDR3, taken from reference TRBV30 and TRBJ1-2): SQTIHQWPATLVQPVGSPLSLECTVEGTSNPNLYWYRQAAGRGLQLLFYSVGIGQISSEVPQNLSASRPQDRQFILSSKKLLLSDSGFYLCAWSVWYGYTFGSGTRLTVV.

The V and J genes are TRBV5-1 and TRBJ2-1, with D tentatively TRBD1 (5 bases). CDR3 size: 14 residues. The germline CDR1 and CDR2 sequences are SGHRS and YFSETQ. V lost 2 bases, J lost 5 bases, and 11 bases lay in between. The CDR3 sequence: CASSFISRDNEQFF. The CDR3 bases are TGCGCCAGCAGCTTCATATCCAGGGACAATGAGCAGTTCTTC.